Below are 32 T cell receptor beta chains sequenced from a single sample in a study of T cells after yellow fever vaccination. TCRdb called the 5' RACE reads again in MiXCR, with one record for every CDR3 protein. The sample lists some 120,000 distinct CDR3 sequences; 7.5% to 9.5% were seen once. The sample was CD8+ T cells sorted from PBMCs, taken 45 days after the yellow fever booster vaccination. Every receptor here comes from a man aged 30-40 years who received the YFV17D yellow fever vaccine.

This clonotype was observed many times. The rearrangement links TRBV7-9 to TRBJ1-1; D not certain. Germline CDR1 is SEHNR and CDR2 is FQNEAQ (reference sequence). The CDR3 has 13 residues. Trimming cost V 1 base and J 3 bases, with 6 bases left between them. The CDR3 DNA sequence: TGTGCCAGCAGCTTAGTAGTATACACTGAAGCTTTCTTT. It encodes CASSLVVYTEAFF.

There are many counts of this clonotype. V is TRBV10-2 and J is TRBJ1-2; D is unclear. This CDR3 spans 12 amino acids. V was cut by 0 bases and J by 10 bases, with 9 bases left in between. Germline values: CDR1 WSHSY, CDR2 SAAADI. The CDR3 sequence: CASSESGYDYTF. The CDR3, as DNA: TGCGCCAGCAGTGAGTCAGGGTACGACTACACCTTC.

In this sample, this clonotype turned up many times. V is TRBV7-2 and J is TRBJ1-5, with D unresolved. The V end lost 1 base, the J end lost 3 bases, and 7 bases lay between the germline ends. CDR3 size: 14 residues. Germline CDR1 reads SGHTA; CDR2 reads FQGNSA. CDR3: CASSLVLFNQPQHF. The CDR3 DNA reads as TGTGCCAGCAGCTTAGTGCTCTTCAATCAGCCCCAGCATTTT.

This clonotype has at least ten counts. J is TRBJ2-7 and V is TRBV4-3; a possible D gene is TRBD2 (6 bases). CDR3 size: 15 residues. V dropped 4 bases and J dropped 2 bases, with 15 bases sitting between them. Germline CDR1 and CDR2: LGHNA and YSLEER. CDR3: CASSPGTLGPYEQYF. CDR3 DNA: TGCGCCAGCAGCCCCGGGACTCTAGGCCCCTACGAGCAGTACTTC.

This clonotype was counted many times. The chain joins TRBV20-1 to TRBJ2-2, with D uncertain. V dropped 0 bases and J dropped 6 bases, with 8 bases sitting between them. Germline CDR1 reads DFQATT; CDR2 reads SNEGSKA (reference sequence). There are 13 residues in the CDR3. The CDR3 here is CSARDLVPGELFF. The DNA for the CDR3 is TGCAGTGCTAGAGATCTTGTCCCCGGGGAGCTGTTTTTT.

This chain links TRBV27 with TRBJ1-1; weak D call: TRBD1 (5 bases). CDR3 length: 15 amino acids. V dropped 5 bases and J dropped 7 bases, with 20 bases sitting between them. Looked up from germline, CDR1 is MNHEY and CDR2 is SMNVEV (reference sequence). The CDR3 region is CASSPTAGPDGEAFF. The DNA of the CDR3 is TGTGCCAGCAGTCCCACGGCGGGGCCTGACGGTGAAGCTTTCTTT.

This clonotype was seen at least ten times. This chain uses TRBV4-3 with TRBJ2-2; 8 nucleotides agree with TRBD2. Unmatched junction bases numbered 1, after V lost 2 bases and J lost 5 bases. The V gene's germline CDR1 is LGHNA and CDR2 YSLEER. The CDR3 length is 14 residues. Here the CDR3 reads CASSQTSGTGELFF. In DNA, the CDR3 is TGCGCCAGCAGCCAAACTAGCGGAACCGGGGAGCTGTTTTTT.

This clonotype was counted at least ten times. J is TRBJ2-7 and V is TRBV12-3 or TRBV12-4; 9 bases are shared with TRBD1. This CDR3 has 13 residues. V was pared by 5 bases and J by 4 bases, with 3 bases of the junction left unmatched. The chain's CDR3 is CASSTGGLYEQYF. The CDR3 DNA reads as TGTGCCAGCAGTACAGGGGGCTTGTACGAGCAGTACTTC.

This clonotype was counted many times. DNA of the CDR3: TGCGCCAGCAGCCAAACGGCGGGGGGTACGTCTGAGCAGTTCTTC. Amino acid sequence: CASSQTAGGTSEQFF. The chain recombines TRBV4-3 with TRBJ2-1; 8 bases are a match to TRBD2. Looked up from germline, CDR1 is LGHNA and CDR2 is YSLEER. Trimming at V came to 2 bases and at J to 9 bases, leaving 9 bases not matched to a gene. This CDR3 contains 15 residues.

This clonotype was found many times. This chain connects TRBV7-6 to TRBJ2-2, with TRBD1 as a possible D gene (6 bases). CDR3 length: 15 amino acids. Germline V lookup: CDR1 SGHVS, CDR2 FNYEAQ. Trimming shortened V by 5 bases and J by 0 bases, and 10 bases separated the two germline ends. As DNA, the CDR3 is TGTGCCAGCAGCATTCGGACAGCGAACACCGGGGAGCTGTTTTTT. Residues: CASSIRTANTGELFF.

As concerns this clonotype: A much larger clone differs from this one at a single base, so this may be a read error. This chain uses TRBV20-1 with TRBJ2-3; a weak D match, TRBD1 (6 bases). The CDR3 spans 13 residues. Germline V lookup: CDR1 DFQATT, CDR2 SNEGSKA (reference sequence). The CDR3 loop reads CSARDLGGDMQYF. The CDR3, as DNA: TGCAGTGCTAGAGATCTAGGGGGAGATATGCAGTATTTT.

This clonotype was seen ten or more times. The chain combines TRBV4-1 with TRBJ2-1; D is perhaps TRBD2 (5 bases). Germline CDR1 reads MGHRA; CDR2 reads YSYEKL. The V end was cut by 4 bases, the J end by 1 base, with 14 bases between. The CDR3 extends over 16 amino acids. The CDR3 protein is CASSPGRGSSYNEQFF. CDR3 DNA: TGCGCCAGCAGCCCCGGGCGAGGGTCTTCCTACAATGAGCAGTTCTTC.

This clonotype was seen only a few times. The chain carries TRBV19 and TRBJ2-7; D is unresolved. Looked up from germline, CDR1 is LNHDA and CDR2 is SQIVND (reference sequence). Trimming cost V 3 bases and J 2 bases, with 17 bases left between them. CDR3 length: 16 residues. Here the CDR3 DNA reads TGTGCCAGTAGTATCTGGGCAGAAGGGAACCCCTACGAGCAGTACTTC. This sequence encodes CASSIWAEGNPYEQYF.

The chain couples TRBV28 to TRBJ1-5; possible D gene TRBD1, 5 bases. From germline, CDR1 is MDHEN and CDR2 SYDVKM. This CDR3 is 15 amino acids long. Trimming took 6 bases from V and 0 from J, leaving 12 bases between them. CDR3 sequence (DNA): TGTGCCAGCAGCACGACAGTAAATAGCAATCAGCCCCAGCATTTT. Encoded protein: CASSTTVNSNQPQHF. Full variable domain (remainder filled in from reference TRBV28 and TRBJ1-5): DVKVTQSSRYLVKRTGEKVFLECVQDMDHENMFWYRQDPGLGLRLIYFSYDVKMKEKGDIPEGYSVSREKKERFSLILESASTNQTSMYLCASSTTVNSNQPQHFGDGTRLSIL.

A few counts support this clonotype. The CDR3 sequence: CASGPPGYNEQFF. The CDR3 DNA reads TGTGCCAGCGGGCCCCCCGGATACAATGAGCAGTTCTTC. The chain uses TRBV5-4 and TRBJ2-1; no clear D gene. The CDR3 consists of 13 residues. The germline V gene has CDR1 SGHNT and CDR2 YYREEE (reference sequence). Trimming took 7 bases from V and 4 from J, leaving 12 bases between them.

This clonotype was counted many times. The V gene is TRBV15, the J gene TRBJ2-3; 8 bases line up with TRBD1. The CDR3 consists of 16 residues. The germline V gene encodes CDR1 LNHNV and CDR2 YYDKDF (reference sequence). The J segment lost 2 bases and the V segment lost 3 bases, leaving 7 bases of the junction unmatched. CDR3 sequence: CATSRAPTGDTDTQYF. The CDR3 bases are TGTGCCACCAGCAGGGCCCCGACAGGGGACACAGATACGCAGTATTTT.

This clonotype came up a few times. This chain links TRBV14 with TRBJ2-1, with 7 nucleotides matching TRBD2. CDR1 and CDR2 (germline): SGHDN, FVKESK. The CDR3 runs 14 residues. Trimming at V came to 3 bases and at J to 6 bases, leaving 5 bases not matched to a gene. The CDR3 loop reads CASSHGGSGNEQFF. CDR3 sequence (DNA): TGTGCCAGCAGCCATGGCGGGAGTGGCAATGAGCAGTTCTTC.

In this sample, this clonotype turned up many times. The chain is built from TRBV30 and TRBJ2-1, with no clear D. CDR3 size: 14 residues. Germline V gene lookup returns CDR1 GTSNPN and CDR2 SVGIG (reference sequence). V was shortened by 0 bases and J by 4 bases, with 10 bases between the two germline ends. The CDR3 sequence: CAWSVVRAYNEQFF. The CDR3 DNA is TGTGCCTGGAGTGTAGTTCGCGCTTACAATGAGCAGTTCTTC.

This clonotype came up many times. The chain links TRBV7-2 to TRBJ2-7; TRBD2 matches at 10 bases. The V gene's germline CDR1 is SGHTA and CDR2 FQGNSA. The junction had 20 bases not matched to a gene; V was cut back by 0 bases and J by 3 bases. The CDR3 is made up of 21 amino acids. The DNA for the CDR3 is TGTGCCAGCAGCTTAGCGCCGACACCGTTGTTGGGGCTAGCGGGAGTCTACGAGCAGTACTTC. Amino acids: CASSLAPTPLLGLAGVYEQYF.

This clonotype was counted between two and nine times. The chain employs TRBV6-5 and TRBJ2-3; 10 positions agree with TRBD2. V shed 4 bases, J shed 2 bases, and the junction held 9 bases outside the gene matches. CDR3 length: 17 amino acids. Germline V gene data show CDR1 as MNHEY and CDR2 as SVGAGI. The CDR3 region is CASSSPQLAGHTDTQYF. The CDR3, as DNA: TGTGCCAGCAGTTCGCCACAACTAGCGGGACACACAGATACGCAGTATTTT.

The chain links TRBV11-3 to TRBJ1-1, with unresolved D. The length of the CDR3 is 18 residues. Germline values: CDR1 SGHNT, CDR2 YENEEA. Trimming took 1 base from V and 0 from J, leaving 18 bases between them. CDR3 region: CASSLGLARIRMNTEAFF. The DNA for the CDR3 is TGTGCCAGCAGCTTAGGCTTGGCTCGGATCCGAATGAACACTGAAGCTTTCTTT. The entire variable domain, with the rest obtained from reference TRBV11-3 and TRBJ1-1, is as follows: EAGVVQSPRYKIIEKKQPVAFWCNPISGHNTLYWYLQNLGQGPELLIRYENEEAVDDSQLPKDRFSAERLKGVDSTLKIQPAELGDSAVYLCASSLGLARIRMNTEAFFGQGTRLTVV.

Comments on this clonotype: This may come from a read error, since a much larger clone is one base off. This chain uses TRBV5-1 with TRBJ2-5; TRBD1 matches at 7 bases. CDR1 is SGHRS and CDR2 is YFSETQ in the germline V gene. The ends lost 4 bases at V and 5 bases at J; junction bases unmatched: 11. The CDR3 runs to 15 residues. CDR3: CASSAGDSGHETQYF. The DNA of the CDR3 is TGCGCCAGCAGCGCTGGGGACAGTGGCCACGAGACCCAGTACTTC.

This chain joins TRBV2 and TRBJ2-7, with D possibly matching TRBD1 (6 bases). The CDR3 has 11 residues. The ends were cut back, 11 bases at V and 2 bases at J, with 10 bases in the middle. Per germline, CDR1 SNHLY and CDR2 FYNNEI. Written as DNA, the CDR3 is TGTGCCGGGGGCATACCCTACGAGCAGTACTTC. Translating it yields CAGGIPYEQYF.

The V gene is TRBV27, the J gene TRBJ2-5; 7 bases are a match to TRBD2. V was pared by 4 bases and J by 4 bases, with 6 bases of the junction left unmatched. Germline CDR1 is MNHEY and CDR2 is SMNVEV (reference sequence). CDR3 length: 14 residues. CDR3 sequence: CASSYGGSPETQYF. In nucleotides, the CDR3 is TGTGCCAGCAGTTATGGCGGGAGCCCAGAGACCCAGTACTTC.

This clonotype was counted a few times. The CDR3 region has the DNA TGTGCCAGCAGCAAAGTGGTAGGGACAGTTGGAAACACCATATATTTT. Translating gives CASSKVVGTVGNTIYF. The chain uses TRBV21-1 and TRBJ1-3; the table's D gene call, TRBD1, was not cross checked with the DNA. TRBV21-1 is annotated as a pseudogene. The length of the CDR3 is 16 residues.

On this clonotype itself: A much larger clone differs by one base, so this may be a read error. The chain employs TRBV15 and TRBJ2-1; 10 bases map to TRBD2. In germline, CDR1 is LNHNV, CDR2 YYDKDF (reference sequence). This CDR3 has 16 amino acids. CDR3 coding DNA: TGTGTCACCAGCCCGTGGGGTAGCGGGAGGTTTAATGAGCAGTTCTTC. Its translation is CVTSPWGSGRFNEQFF.

This clonotype was observed many times. CDR3 nucleotides: TGCGCCAGCGCCTTCTCAAGCGAGCAGTACTTC. It specifies CASAFSSEQYF. The chain joins TRBV5-1 to TRBJ2-7, with D hard to call. Germline V gene data show CDR1 as SGHRS and CDR2 as YFSETQ. The CDR3 runs to 11 residues. Trimming left V 7 bases short and J 6 bases short, with 11 bases between.

The chain recombines TRBV6-7 with TRBJ1-5; D is unclear. TRBV6-7 is classed as an ORF, of uncertain function. This CDR3 has 11 amino acids. Trimming took off 11 bases at V and 7 bases at J, with 12 bases between the two ends. The CDR3 protein is CARTVGQPQHF. The DNA of the CDR3 is TGTGCCCGCACAGTTGGGCAGCCCCAGCATTTT.

This clonotype showed up many times. The J gene is TRBJ2-1, the V gene TRBV15, with D possibly matching TRBD2 (7 bases). The CDR3 consists of 18 residues. Germline loops: CDR1 LNHNV, CDR2 YYDKDF (reference sequence). Trimming removed 0 bases from V and 4 bases from J, with 19 bases in between. The CDR3 DNA follows: TGTGCCACCAGCAGAGATAGGGGGGGAGGGCCGGTTTACAATGAGCAGTTCTTC. It codes for CATSRDRGGGPVYNEQFF. The full variable domain, its missing parts supplied by reference TRBV15 and TRBJ2-1, is DAMVIQNPRYQVTQFGKPVTLSCSQTLNHNVMYWYQQKSSQAPKLLFHYYDKDFNNEADTPDNFQSRRPNTSFCFLDIRSPGLGDTAMYLCATSRDRGGGPVYNEQFFGPGTRLTVL.

This clonotype was detected ten times or more. The chain recombines TRBV29-1 with TRBJ2-7; possible D gene TRBD2, 6 bases. Germline V gene sequence: CDR1 SQVTM, CDR2 ANQGSEA. Trimming pared 5 bases from V and 4 bases from J, leaving 9 bases between. The CDR3 runs to 11 residues. CDR3 DNA sequence: TGCAGCGTTAGGAGGGGTTACGAGCAGTACTTC. Amino acid sequence: CSVRRGYEQYF.

This clonotype was observed at least ten times. The V gene is TRBV7-3, the J gene TRBJ2-3; no clear D. Trimming took 4 bases from V and 4 from J, leaving 9 bases between them. The CDR3 length is 13 residues. Germline V gene lookup returns CDR1 SGHTA and CDR2 FQGTGA. CDR3 coding DNA: TGTGCCAGCAGCTCCCCCCCGGCAGATACGCAGTATTTT. It encodes CASSSPPADTQYF.

The CDR3 coding sequence is TGCAGCGTGTCCACTGGCGGGAGGGCATACGAGCAGTACTTC. This encodes CSVSTGGRAYEQYF. This chain uses TRBV29-1 with TRBJ2-7, with TRBD2 identical over 9 bases. Germline V gene sequence: CDR1 SQVTM, CDR2 ANQGSEA. This CDR3 has 14 residues. The J segment lost 4 bases and the V segment lost 6 bases, leaving 10 bases of the junction unmatched.